The clone carrying this T cell receptor (beta chain) was counted only a few times. Its antigen is unidentified. This record comes from a study of CD8+ T cells in alopecia areata. Study context: Tofacitinib treatment spanned 6 to 18 months, with 6 months off drug afterward. Regarding the study as a whole: Clonality in lesional scalp, especially alopecia totalis/universalis, exceeded that of normal scalp. Scalp data also include sequences from resident alphabeta T cells of normal skin.

The germline CDR1 and CDR2 sequences are LNHDA and SQIVND (reference sequence). The V gene lost 6 bases and the J gene lost 8 bases, with 4 bases spanning the gap. The length of the CDR3 is 9 residues. The authors extracted RNA and reverse transcribed it into cDNA as the sequencing template. The assay was immunoSEQ multiplex PCR, and TCRdb's table has in-frame clones only and misses some. The sample contains 140,000 to 150,000 clones, about half of which appear only once. In alopecia areata patients, both lesional scalp punch biopsies and peripheral blood were collected. The gene calls are TRBV19 and TRBJ1-2; no firm D call. This specimen consisted of CD4+ T cells sorted from blood, obtained at week 0. This TCR was sampled from a human donor with alopecia areata. CDR3 nucleotides: TGTGCCAGTAGAGGAGGCTACACCTTC. Its translation is CASRGGYTF.